This TCR beta chain was sequenced in a study of identical twins. General study results and limits: Some out-of-frame alpha sequences were shared by twins, and these showed excess low generation probability.

About this clonotype itself: Its antigen is not known.

A universal primer binding site was introduced by template switching. The final cDNA contained unique molecular identifiers. TCRdb re-called the 5' RACE reads with MiXCR, one entry per CDR3 protein. The sample shows roughly 700,000 distinct CDR3 sequences, over 8.5% of them seen only once. Trimming pared 5 bases from V and 6 bases from J, leaving 12 bases between. The CDR3 length is 13 residues. Germline V CDR1 and CDR2: KGHDR, SFDVKD. These data also featured in a second study, about yellow fever vaccine responses in identical twins.

Sequencing used PBMCs. The rearrangement uses TRBV24-1 and TRBJ1-2, with D perhaps TRBD1 (5 bases). The TCR originated in a woman in her late teens or twenties in good health. As DNA, the CDR3 is TGTGCCACCAGTGCTTCAGGGTTGGATGGCTACACCTTC. Its protein product is CATSASGLDGYTF.